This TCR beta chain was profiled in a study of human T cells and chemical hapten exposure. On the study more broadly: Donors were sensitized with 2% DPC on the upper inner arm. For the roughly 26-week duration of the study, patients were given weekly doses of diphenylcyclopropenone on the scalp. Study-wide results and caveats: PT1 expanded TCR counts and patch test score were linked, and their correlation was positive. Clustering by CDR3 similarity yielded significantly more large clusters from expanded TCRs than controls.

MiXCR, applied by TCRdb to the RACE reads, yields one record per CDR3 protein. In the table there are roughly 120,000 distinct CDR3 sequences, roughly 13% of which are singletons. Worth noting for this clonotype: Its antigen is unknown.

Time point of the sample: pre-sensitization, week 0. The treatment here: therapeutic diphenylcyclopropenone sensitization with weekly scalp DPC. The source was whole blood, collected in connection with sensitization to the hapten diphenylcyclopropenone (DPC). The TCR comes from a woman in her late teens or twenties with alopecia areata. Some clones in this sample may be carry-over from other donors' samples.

The CDR3 region is CASSYSDAGGGQPQHF. The CDR3 coding sequence is TGTGCCAGCAGTTACTCGGATGCAGGGGGCGGTCAGCCCCAGCATTTT. The chain has TRBV6-2 or TRBV6-3 and TRBJ1-5; 8 nucleotides agree with TRBD1. Trimming took 0 bases from V and 6 from J; bases not matched to a gene: 7. This CDR3 has 16 amino acids. Looked up from germline, CDR1 is MNHEY and CDR2 is SVGEGT.